This T cell receptor beta chain derives from a study of glioma-infiltrating T cells. Overall study results and limits: Shared blood CDR3 signature motifs marked patients with low tissue-blood divergence.

This clonotype showed up many times. The antigen remains undetermined. TCR alpha and beta CDR3 regions were amplified from RNA using iRepertoire nested multiplex PCR. From the multiplex PCR reads, TCRdb called clonotypes with MiXCR, one entry per CDR3 protein. The table records 300,000 to 450,000 distinct CDR3 sequences, 41% of them present only once. The CDR3 spans 18 residues. V was trimmed by 0 bases and J by 0 bases, leaving 16 bases between them. Per the germline V gene, CDR1 is MNHNS and CDR2 is SASEGT. The rearrangement joins TRBV6-1 to TRBJ2-3, with D perhaps given as TRBD1 or TRBD2 (6 bases each). Sequences were obtained from glioma tissue, nonneoplastic brain tissue, or PBMCs (not recorded which). The clonotype comes from a human donor with low-grade glioma or glioblastoma, undergoing nonglioma brain surgery, or in good health (not recorded which). As DNA, the CDR3 is TGTGCCAGCAGTGAAGCCCCTGGGGGCGGGAAAAGCACAGATACGCAGTATTTT. Protein sequence: CASSEAPGGGKSTDTQYF.